A selection of T cell receptor beta chains follows, all from one sample in a study of patients and donors after allogeneic stem cell transplantation. Via MiXCR, TCRdb re-called the RT-PCR reads, giving one row per CDR3 protein. The repertoire includes roughly 880,000 distinct CDR3 sequences, 18% of them detected once, and roughly 6% sits in the top ten. Sequenced input: blood, either unsorted or a sorted T cell fraction (not recorded which). The receptors come from a human donor who was either an allogeneic HSCT recipient or a stem cell or donor lymphocyte infusion donor (not recorded which). It is not recorded whose cells these are; they may come from a transplant donor. The CDR3 runs from the conserved cysteine through the conserved F or W. The D gene is left open where the match is weak. Clone sizes are given selectively: once, few, many, or a class where the clone is expanded.

>TRBV12-3/TRBV12-4|TRBD1|NA|TRBJ1-4
TGTGCCAGCAGCGATGACAGGGTCACGGCTAATGAAAAACTGTTTTTT
CASSDDRVTANEKLFF
>TRBV20-1|TRBD1|few|TRBJ1-4
TGCAGTGCTTCCGGGACAGGGGCTGAAAAACTGTTTTTT
CSASGTGAEKLFF
>TRBV3-1|NA|few|TRBJ1-1
TGTGCCAGCAGCCAAGAGTCGTACAGAGAAGCTTTCTTT
CASSQESYREAFF
>TRBV5-1|NA|few|TRBJ2-1
TGCGCCAGCAGCCGAGGCAGGATTGAGCAGTTCTTC
CASSRGRIEQFF
>TRBV20-1|NA|NA|TRBJ2-3
TGCAGTGACGCCACTCGCAAAACAGACCGCACAGATACGCAGTATTTT
CSDATRKTDRTDTQYF
>TRBV20-1|NA|NA|TRBJ1-4
TGCAGTGCTCGTGTCGCCGGGACCGCCCCAGAAAAACTGTTTTTT
CSARVAGTAPEKLFF
>TRBV6-1|NA|NA|TRBJ1-1
TGTGCCAGCAGTCCCCCTCGTCCCGGGATGAACACTGAAGCTTTCTTT
CASSPPRPGMNTEAFF
>TRBV20-1|NA|few|TRBJ2-5
TGCAGTGCTAGACAAGAGACCCAGTACTTC
CSARQETQYF
>TRBV20-1|NA|NA|TRBJ1-1
TGCAGTGCTAGACATCTACAAGGGATCACTGAAGCTTTCTTT
CSARHLQGITEAFF
>TRBV4-2|NA|many|TRBJ2-1
TGTGCCAGCAGCCAAGAGCAGCGGTACAATGAGCAGTTCTTC
CASSQEQRYNEQFF
>TRBV24-1|NA|few|TRBJ1-1
TGTGCCACCAGCGGACAAGCGAACACTGAAGCTTTCTTT
CATSGQANTEAFF
>TRBV5-1|NA|NA|TRBJ2-1
TGCGCCAGCAGCGACAGTAATAATGAGCAGTTCTTC
CASSDSNNEQFF
>TRBV24-1|NA|NA|TRBJ2-2
TGTGCCACCAGTGATTTGTTCGCGGAGAACACCGGGGAGCTGTTTTTT
CATSDLFAENTGELFF
>TRBV7-9|NA|few|TRBJ2-7
TGTGCCAGCAGCTTAGGTCCCCAGGCCGACTTC
CASSLGPQADF
>TRBV4-2|NA|NA|TRBJ1-4
TGTGCCAGCAGCCTTAGGCGGTATGAAAAACTGTTTTTT
CASSLRRYEKLFF
>TRBV27|TRBD1|NA|TRBJ1-1
TGTGCCAGCACGAGAGGGGGCAAGAACACTGAAGCTTTCTTT
CASTRGGKNTEAFF
>TRBV18|NA|once|TRBJ1-1
TGTGCCAGCTCACCAACGATGGGGCGGATGAACACTGAAGCTTTCTTT
CASSPTMGRMNTEAFF
>TRBV12-3/TRBV12-4|NA|many|TRBJ2-5
TGTGCCAGCAGTTTAGATTGGGAGACCCAGTACTTC
CASSLDWETQYF
>TRBV19|TRBD2|few|TRBJ2-1
TGTGCCAGTACACTAGCGGGGAATGAGCAGTTCTTC
CASTLAGNEQFF
>TRBV4-1|NA|many|TRBJ2-7
TGCGCCAGCAGCCAAGAAATCGGGAAAGGACTCTCCTACGAGCAGTACTTC
CASSQEIGKGLSYEQYF
>TRBV6-2/TRBV6-3|NA|NA|TRBJ2-7
TGTGCCAGCAGTTACAAGGTTCCCTACGAGCAGTACTTC
CASSYKVPYEQYF
>TRBV25-1|TRBD1|few|TRBJ1-5
TGTGCCAGCTCCAGGGGGCAATTCAATCAGCCCCAGCATTTT
CASSRGQFNQPQHF
>TRBV7-2|NA|NA|TRBJ1-5
TGTGCCAGCAGCTTAGTCCAGGGTACCGATCAGCCCCAGCATTTT
CASSLVQGTDQPQHF
>TRBV6-1|TRBD1|NA|TRBJ1-5
TGTGCCAGCCTTCCGACAGGGCCTAGAAGCAATCAGCCCCAGCATTTT
CASLPTGPRSNQPQHF
>TRBV27|NA|few|TRBJ2-7
TGTGCCAGCACCCCCAGGAGTCCGGGCTACGAGCAGTACTTC
CASTPRSPGYEQYF
>TRBV18|TRBD1|NA|TRBJ2-1
TGTGCCAGCTCAGGTGGGACAGCTGACTCCTACAATGAGCAGTTCTTC
CASSGGTADSYNEQFF
>TRBV4-3|TRBD1|NA|TRBJ2-3
TGCGCCAGCAGCCAAGGGGGGCAGGGGGCATCAGATACGCAGTATTTT
CASSQGGQGASDTQYF
>TRBV6-4|NA|NA|TRBJ2-1
TGTGCCAGCAGTGGATCTGAGAGAGGGGAGCAGTTCTTC
CASSGSERGEQFF
>TRBV12-3/TRBV12-4|TRBD1|few|TRBJ1-2
TGTGCCAGCAGGCTCAGACAGGGTAGGGCGAACTATGGCTACACCTTC
CASRLRQGRANYGYTF
>TRBV20-1|NA|NA|TRBJ2-7
TGCAGTGCTGCCGAGAACACTGTCTACGAGCAGTACTTC
CSAAENTVYEQYF